These 8 T cell receptor beta chains originate from one sample sequenced in a study of blood T cell repertoires in COVID-19. Sequenced by immunoSEQ multiplex PCR; TCRdb stores in-frame clones only, minus some. The sample carries 240,000 or so clones, roughly four fifths recorded once. The specimen sequenced was peripheral blood. These receptors all stem from a woman between 55 and 75 years old with active or convalescent COVID-19.

As regards this clone: Other DNA sequences from this sample encode an identical CDR3 as well. The chain is built from TRBV6-5 and TRBJ1-1, with TRBD1 matching over 7 bases. Germline lookup yields CDR1 MNHEY and CDR2 SVGAGI. V lost 6 bases, J lost 8 bases, and 6 bases stayed unmatched. This CDR3 has 12 residues. CDR3 sequence: CASRTTGTEAFF. In nucleotides, the CDR3 is TGTGCCAGCAGGACGACAGGGACCGAAGCTTTCTTT.

The rearrangement uses TRBV9 and TRBJ1-5, with 8 bases lining up with TRBD1. Trimming cost V 0 bases and J 4 bases; bases outside gene matches: 3. The length of the CDR3 is 15 residues. The germline V gene encodes CDR1 SGDLS and CDR2 YYNGEE. DNA for the CDR3: TGTGCCAGCAGCGTAGGACAGGGGAGTAATCAGCCCCAGCATTTT. This translates into CASSVGQGSNQPQHF.

The chain joins TRBV15 to TRBJ1-2; no clear D gene. The CDR3 totals 14 residues. Trimming pared 1 base from V and 5 bases from J, leaving 11 bases between. In germline, CDR1 is LNHNV, CDR2 YYDKDF (reference sequence). CDR3 loop: CATSRGWQSYGYTF. In DNA form, the CDR3 reads TGTGCCACCAGCAGAGGGTGGCAGTCGTATGGCTACACCTTC.

This clone was counted once. The rearrangement uses TRBV11-2 and TRBJ2-7; the match to TRBD1 covers 10 bases. The trim removed 7 bases at V and 4 bases at J, leaving 7 bases unmatched. Germline-derived CDR1 and CDR2 are SGHAT and FQNNGV. CDR3 length: 14 residues. The CDR3 here is CASTSGTGVYEQYF. CDR3 DNA: TGTGCCAGCACCTCCGGGACAGGGGTTTACGAGCAGTACTTC.

This chain links TRBV27 with TRBJ1-2, with TRBD1 matching over 7 bases. Germline CDR1 and CDR2: MNHEY and SMNVEV (reference sequence). CDR3 length equals 14 residues. Germline trimming cut 2 bases from V and 3 bases from J; bases unmatched to any gene: 3. CDR3 nucleotide sequence: TGTGCCAGCAGTTTAAAGGGGGCGTACTATGGCTACACCTTC. Translation: CASSLKGAYYGYTF.

V is TRBV6-2 or TRBV6-3 and J is TRBJ2-1; maybe TRBD2 (5 bases). This CDR3 spans 20 amino acids. V shed 0 bases and J shed 2 bases, with 23 bases lying between them. The germline V gene encodes CDR1 MNHEY and CDR2 SVGEGT. In nucleotides, the CDR3 is TGTGCCAGCAGTTACTCGGGGAGTAGCTACGTATCGCGGCCCTACAATGAGCAGTTCTTC. Its protein is CASSYSGSSYVSRPYNEQFF.

V usage is TRBV20-1 and J usage is TRBJ1-4; D is ambiguous. The CDR3 runs to 13 residues. The V gene's germline CDR1 is DFQATT and CDR2 SNEGSKA (reference sequence). V shed 3 bases and J shed 6 bases, with 11 bases lying between them. CDR3 DNA: TGCAGTGCTAGTGGCGGTCCAGATGAAAAACTGTTTTTT. It encodes CSASGGPDEKLFF.

V is TRBV11-2 and J is TRBJ1-3; no clear D. Trimming cost V 4 bases and J 0 bases, with 7 bases left between them. The CDR3 sequence is 14 residues long. Germline CDR1 is SGHAT and CDR2 is FQNNGV. The CDR3: CASSSGGSGNTIYF. CDR3 sequence (DNA): TGTGCCAGCAGCTCTGGCGGCTCTGGAAACACCATATATTTT.